A selection of T cell receptor beta chains follows, all from one sample in a study of monozygotic twins with inflammatory bowel disease. From its re-call of the 5' RACE reads, TCRdb lists each CDR3 protein once, without DNA. The sample table includes about 210,000 distinct CDR3 sequences. Input material: blood. These receptors originate from a human donor with ulcerative colitis or Crohn's disease, or a healthy co-twin of an affected twin (not recorded which). The CDR3 runs from the conserved cysteine through the conserved F or W.

j_gene | v_gene | CDR3aa
TRBJ1-3 | TRBV6-1 | CASSSPGRGNTIYF
TRBJ2-2 | TRBV7-2 | CASSLYPGANTGELFF
TRBJ2-1 | TRBV24-1 | CATSDQGAGSYNEQFF
TRBJ1-1 | TRBV7-3 | CATGRGHIGVGTEAFF
TRBJ2-6 | TRBV5-4 | CASSVPGPRSGANVLTF
TRBJ2-3 | TRBV19 | CASSLAATSTDTQYF
TRBJ2-3 | TRBV4-3 | CASSQDRRVTDTQYF
TRBJ2-1 | TRBV28 | CASTLLPGQGVNEQFF
TRBJ2-1 | TRBV2 | CASSVHDEQFF
TRBJ1-6 | TRBV5-1 | CASSSDPADNSPLHF
TRBJ2-5 | TRBV28 | CASSRTGTPSQETQYF
TRBJ2-5 | TRBV28 | CASSSRTEETQYF
TRBJ2-2 | TRBV9 | CASSVKGAYLANTGELFF
TRBJ1-2 | TRBV19 | CASSTRNREPFYGYTF
TRBJ1-5 | TRBV6-2/TRBV6-3 | CASTLTGTGGQPQHF
TRBJ1-2 | TRBV10-3 | CAISGGQIRGGYGYTF
TRBJ1-3 | TRBV7-2 | CASNQQGRGNTIYF
TRBJ2-1 | TRBV12-3/TRBV12-4 | CASSPGGSGRANSYNEQFF
TRBJ2-7 | TRBV11-2 | CASSLGEVPVDEQYF
TRBJ2-3 | TRBV5-6 | CASSDVKATQYF
TRBJ1-2 | TRBV19 | CASSRANYGYTF
TRBJ2-6 | TRBV5-1 | CASSLGASGSGANVLTF
TRBJ1-3 | TRBV6-1 | CASSPDRVRSGNTIYF
TRBJ1-1 | TRBV11-3 | CASSRDRTEAFF
TRBJ2-7 | TRBV5-6 | CASRGIWTESFYEQYF
TRBJ2-7 | TRBV7-9 | CASSWTDKGYEQYF
TRBJ2-7 | TRBV6-5 | CASRYGLAHEQYF
TRBJ2-1 | TRBV7-2 | CASSAVSEQFF
TRBJ2-1 | TRBV20-1 | CSATGLAGAVYNEQFF